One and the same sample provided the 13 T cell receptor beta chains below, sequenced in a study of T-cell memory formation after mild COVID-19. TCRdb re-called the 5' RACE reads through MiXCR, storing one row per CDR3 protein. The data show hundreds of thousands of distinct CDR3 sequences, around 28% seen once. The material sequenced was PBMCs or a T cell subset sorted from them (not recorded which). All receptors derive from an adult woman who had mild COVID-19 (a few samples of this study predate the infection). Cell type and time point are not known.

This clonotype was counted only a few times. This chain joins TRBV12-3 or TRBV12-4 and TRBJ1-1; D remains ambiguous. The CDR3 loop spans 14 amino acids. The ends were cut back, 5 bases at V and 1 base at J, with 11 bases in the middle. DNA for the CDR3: TGTGCCAGCAGTCCAACCACACCGAACACTGAAGCTTTCTTT. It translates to CASSPTTPNTEAFF.

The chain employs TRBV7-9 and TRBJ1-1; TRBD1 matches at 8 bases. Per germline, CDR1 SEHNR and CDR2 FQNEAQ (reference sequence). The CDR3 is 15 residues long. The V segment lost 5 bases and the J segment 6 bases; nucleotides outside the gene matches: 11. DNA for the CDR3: TGTGCCAGCAGCCCGCAGGACAGGGTTTACGCTGAAGCTTTCTTT. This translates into CASSPQDRVYAEAFF.

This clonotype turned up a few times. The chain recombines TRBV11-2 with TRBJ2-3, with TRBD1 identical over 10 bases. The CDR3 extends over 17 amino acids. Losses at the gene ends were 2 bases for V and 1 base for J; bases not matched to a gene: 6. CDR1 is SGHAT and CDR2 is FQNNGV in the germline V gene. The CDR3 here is CASSLMGQGMGTDTQYF. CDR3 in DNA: TGTGCCAGCAGCTTAATGGGACAGGGGATGGGCACAGATACGCAGTATTTT.

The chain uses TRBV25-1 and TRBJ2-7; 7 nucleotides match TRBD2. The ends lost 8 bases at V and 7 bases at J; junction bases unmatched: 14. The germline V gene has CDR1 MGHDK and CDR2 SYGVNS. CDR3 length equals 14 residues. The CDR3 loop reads CASGGGSEGVEQYF. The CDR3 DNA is TGTGCCAGCGGGGGGGGGTCGGAGGGAGTAGAGCAGTACTTC.

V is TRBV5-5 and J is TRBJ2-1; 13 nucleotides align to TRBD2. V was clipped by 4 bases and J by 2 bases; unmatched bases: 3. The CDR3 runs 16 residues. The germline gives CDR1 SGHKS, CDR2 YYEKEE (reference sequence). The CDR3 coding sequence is TGTGCCAGCAGCCCAACTAGCGGGGGGGCCTACAATGAGCAGTTCTTC. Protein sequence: CASSPTSGGAYNEQFF.

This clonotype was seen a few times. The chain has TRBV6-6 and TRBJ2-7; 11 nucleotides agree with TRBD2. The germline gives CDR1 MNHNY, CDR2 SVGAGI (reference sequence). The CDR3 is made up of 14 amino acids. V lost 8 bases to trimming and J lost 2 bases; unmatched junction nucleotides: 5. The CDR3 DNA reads TGTGCCAGCTGGGGACTAGCGGTAGCCTACGAGCAGTACTTC. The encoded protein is CASWGLAVAYEQYF.

The CDR3 spells CSVQGRTNTGELFF. DNA of the CDR3: TGCAGCGTGCAGGGACGGACGAACACCGGGGAGCTGTTTTTT. This chain connects TRBV29-1 to TRBJ2-2; D may match TRBD1 or TRBD2 (5 bases each). V was pared by 6 bases and J by 0 bases, with 11 bases between. The CDR3 runs 14 residues. Per germline, CDR1 SQVTM and CDR2 ANQGSEA.

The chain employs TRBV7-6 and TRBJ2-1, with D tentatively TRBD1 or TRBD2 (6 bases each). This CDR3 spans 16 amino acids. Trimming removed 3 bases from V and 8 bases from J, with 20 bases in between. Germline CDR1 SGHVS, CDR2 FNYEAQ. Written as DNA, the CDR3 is TGTGCCAGCAGCTTGGCGGGACACTATGGGGGCGATGAGCAGTTCTTC. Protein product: CASSLAGHYGGDEQFF. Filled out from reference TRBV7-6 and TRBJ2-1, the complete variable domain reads GAGVSQSPRYKVTKRGQDVALRCDPISGHVSLYWYRQALGQGPEFLTYFNYEAQQDKSGLPNDRFSAERPEGSISTLTIQRTEQRDSAMYRCASSLAGHYGGDEQFFGPGTRLTVL.

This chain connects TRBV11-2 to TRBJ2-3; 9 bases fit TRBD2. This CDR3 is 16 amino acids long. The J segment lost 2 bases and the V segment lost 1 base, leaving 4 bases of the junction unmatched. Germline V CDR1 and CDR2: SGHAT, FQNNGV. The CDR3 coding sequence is TGTGCCAGCAGCTTAGGTAGACTAGCGGCCACAGATACGCAGTATTTT. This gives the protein CASSLGRLAATDTQYF. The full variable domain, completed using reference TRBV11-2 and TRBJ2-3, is EAGVAQSPRYKIIEKRQSVAFWCNPISGHATLYWYQQILGQGPKLLIQFQNNGVVDDSQLPKDRFSAERLKGVDSTLKIQPAKLEDSAVYLCASSLGRLAATDTQYFGPGTRLTVL.

The CDR3 nucleotides read TGTGCCAGCAGCCTCAATCCGGGACAGAACACTGAAGCTTTCTTT. Translation gives CASSLNPGQNTEAFF. This chain connects TRBV11-2 to TRBJ1-1; D is perhaps TRBD1 (6 bases). The germline gives CDR1 SGHAT, CDR2 FQNNGV. The CDR3 runs 15 residues. Trimming took off 5 bases at V and 1 base at J, with 14 bases between the two ends.

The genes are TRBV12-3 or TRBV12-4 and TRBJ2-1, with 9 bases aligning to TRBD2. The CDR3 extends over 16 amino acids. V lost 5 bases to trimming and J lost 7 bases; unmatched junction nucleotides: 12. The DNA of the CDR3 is TGTGCCAGCAGTCCCCTAGCGGGGTGGGGTGGGAATGAGCAGTTCTTC. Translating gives CASSPLAGWGGNEQFF.

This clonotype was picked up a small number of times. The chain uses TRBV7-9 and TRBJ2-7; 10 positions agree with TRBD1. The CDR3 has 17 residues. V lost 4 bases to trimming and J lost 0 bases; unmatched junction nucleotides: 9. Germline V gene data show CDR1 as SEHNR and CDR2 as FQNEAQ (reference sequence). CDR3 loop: CASSSSRDRGHSYEQYF. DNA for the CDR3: TGTGCCAGCAGCTCCAGCCGGGACAGGGGCCACTCCTACGAGCAGTACTTC.

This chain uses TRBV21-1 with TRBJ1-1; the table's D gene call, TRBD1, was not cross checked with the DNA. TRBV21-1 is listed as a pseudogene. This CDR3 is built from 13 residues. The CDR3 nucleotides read TGTGCCAGCAGCAAAGCGCTGGGGGGGCGAGCTTTCTTT. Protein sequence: CASSKALGGRAFF.